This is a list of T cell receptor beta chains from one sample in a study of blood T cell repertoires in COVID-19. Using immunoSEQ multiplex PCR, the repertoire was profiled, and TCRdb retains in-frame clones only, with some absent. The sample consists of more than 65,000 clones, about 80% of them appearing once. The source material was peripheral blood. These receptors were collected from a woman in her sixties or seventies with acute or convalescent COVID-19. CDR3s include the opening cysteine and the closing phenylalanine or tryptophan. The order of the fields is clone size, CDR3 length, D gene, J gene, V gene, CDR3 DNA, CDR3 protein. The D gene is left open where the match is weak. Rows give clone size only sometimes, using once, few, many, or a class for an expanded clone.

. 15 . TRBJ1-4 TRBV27 TGTGCCAGCAACCACGGGAGGCAGGGGAATGAAAAACTGTTTTTT CASNHGRQGNEKLFF
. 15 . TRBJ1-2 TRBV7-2 TGTGCCAGCAGCCTTGGGGGGGGCCGGTCGGACGGCTACACCTTC CASSLGGGRSDGYTF
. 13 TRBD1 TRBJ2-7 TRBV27 TGTGCCAGCAGAACAGGGGATTACAGCGAGCAGTACTTC CASRTGDYSEQYF
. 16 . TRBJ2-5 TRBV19 TGTGCCAGTAGTATCCGTCCTCATGAGGGCAGGGAGACCCAGTACTTC CASSIRPHEGRETQYF
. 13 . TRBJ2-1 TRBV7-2 TGTGCCAGCAGTTACGACTGGAGGTCGGAGCAGTTCTTC CASSYDWRSEQFF
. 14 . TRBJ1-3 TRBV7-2 TGTGCCAGCAGCTTAGTGGACAACGGAAACACCATATATTTT CASSLVDNGNTIYF
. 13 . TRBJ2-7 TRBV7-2 TGTGCCAGCAGCTTAGTGGCCAACTACGAGCAGTACTTC CASSLVANYEQYF
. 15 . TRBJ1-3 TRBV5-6 TGTGCCAGCAGCCCCACTGACAACTCTGGAAACACCATATATTTT CASSPTDNSGNTIYF
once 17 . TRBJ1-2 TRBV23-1 TGCGCCAGCAGTCAAATCGGAGAGGGGGGGAACAACTATGGCTACACCTTC CASSQIGEGGNNYGYTF
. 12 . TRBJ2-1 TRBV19 TGTGCCAGTAGTATGGGGCCGATTGAGCAGTTCTTC CASSMGPIEQFF
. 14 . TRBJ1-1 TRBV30 TGTGCCTGGGGTAGGGGCGGTGGTGGCACTGAAGCTTTCTTT CAWGRGGGGTEAFF
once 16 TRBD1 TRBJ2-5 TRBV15 TGTGCCACCTGGTCCCCCTTTACAGGGGGCCGCGAGACCCAGTACTTC CATWSPFTGGRETQYF
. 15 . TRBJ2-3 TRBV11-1 TGTGCCAGCAGCTTGTTGGTTGCAGTGGCAGATACGCAGTATTTT CASSLLVAVADTQYF
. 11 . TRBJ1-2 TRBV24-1 TGTGCCACCGAACAGGGTGGTGGCTACACCTTC CATEQGGGYTF
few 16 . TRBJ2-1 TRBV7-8 TGTGCCAGCAGCGGAAGACAGTTGAGCTCCTACAATGAGCAGTTCTTC CASSGRQLSSYNEQFF
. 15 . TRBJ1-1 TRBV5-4 TGTGCCAGCAGCCCCACCCCGGGGGGTCACACTGAAGCTTTCTTT CASSPTPGGHTEAFF
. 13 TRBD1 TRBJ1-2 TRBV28 TGTGCCAACGCAGACCGGGACAGTTCGGGCTACACCTTC CANADRDSSGYTF
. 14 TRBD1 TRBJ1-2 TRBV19 TGTGCCAGTAGTATCCACGGGACAGGGGATGGCTACACCTTC CASSIHGTGDGYTF
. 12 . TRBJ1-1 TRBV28 TGTGCCAGCAGTTTATACGGGACACGAGCTTTCTTT CASSLYGTRAFF
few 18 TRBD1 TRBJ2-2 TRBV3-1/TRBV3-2 TGTGCCAGCAGTGTTTACGGACAGGGGGGAGCGAACACCGGGGAGCTGTTTTTT CASSVYGQGGANTGELFF
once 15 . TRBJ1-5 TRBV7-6 TGTGCCAGCAGCTTGCGGCCCCTGAGCAATCAGCCCCAGCATTTT CASSLRPLSNQPQHF
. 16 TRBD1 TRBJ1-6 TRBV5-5 TGTGCCAGCAGCTTAGGGGACAGCTCCTATAATTCACCCCTCCACTTT CASSLGDSSYNSPLHF
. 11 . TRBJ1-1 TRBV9 TGTGCCAGCTTGGTTGCGGATGGGGCTTTCTTT CASLVADGAFF
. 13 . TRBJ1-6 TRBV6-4 TGTGCCAGCAGTGACTCTATCTATTCACCCCTCCACTTT CASSDSIYSPLHF
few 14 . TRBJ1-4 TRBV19 TGTGCCAGCCATAAACAGGCAACTAATGAAAAACTGTTTTTT CASHKQATNEKLFF
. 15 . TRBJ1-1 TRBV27 TGTGCCAGCCATTATTCCAGCAGGGCGAACACTGAAGCTTTCTTT CASHYSSRANTEAFF